One T cell receptor (beta chain) is described in this entry. Its antigen is not identified. An end of the junction differs from the germline gene, which may be a read error. Data came from immunoSEQ multiplex PCR; TCRdb stores just in-frame clones and leaves some out. The table records roughly 100,000 clones, roughly 89% of them present only once. The sample belongs to a study of T cell responses to AZD1222 COVID-19 vaccine. Study outcomes and limitations: Clonal diversity may have been underestimated, and the donors were mostly white British, with more females than males. Distributed over spike, vaccine-associated CD4 TCRs predominated at 160-218 and 743-854. Within unmutated variant regions lay the reported targets of nearly half of spike-specific TCRs. Repertoires were obtained solely post-peak T cell response.

The source of this sequence is an adult in good health. The sequences come from peripheral blood, collected on day 0 of AZD1222 vaccination.

Written as DNA, the CDR3 is TGTGCCAGCAGCCCCCTCCCCGGGACTAGCGGGAGTTTCGATACGCAGTGTTTT. Translated: CASSPLPGTSGSFDTQCF. This chain uses TRBV3-1 (or the pseudogene TRBV3-2) with TRBJ2-3; 14 nucleotides match TRBD2. This CDR3 is built from 18 residues. Looked up from germline, CDR1 is LGHDT and CDR2 is YNNKEL (reference sequence).